This TCR beta chain was identified in a study of Ad26.COV2.S vaccination and SARS-CoV-2 variants. The wider study: Intramuscular Ad26.COV2.S doses were given once or twice, 56 days apart.

The sample's treatment: 19 received Ad26.COV2.S at low or high dose, single or two shots; roughly five received placebo; per-sample allocation not given. Sampling took place 63 days after the first vaccine or placebo injection. This table comes from immunoSEQ multiplex PCR, and its TCRdb copy is limited to in-frame clones, with some not included. The sample gives 400,000 or so clones, approximately 91% of which show up once; 3% to 4.5% is in the top ten. The germline V gene has CDR1 MNHEY and CDR2 SVGAGI. V was clipped by 0 bases and J by 2 bases, with 14 bases between them. The CDR3 extends over 16 amino acids.

This clonotype was obtained from a person between 18 and 60 years old who received the Ad26.COV2.S COVID-19 vaccine or a placebo. The chain joins TRBV6-5 to TRBJ2-7; D gene ambiguous. Sequenced here: peripheral blood, sampled in a trial of Ad26.COV2.S vaccine versus placebo. CDR3: CASSYSNAALAYEQYF. As DNA, the CDR3 is TGTGCCAGCAGTTACTCGAATGCAGCCCTCGCCTACGAGCAGTACTTC.